One sample yielded the 27 T cell receptor beta chains listed below, sequenced in a study of neoadjuvant nivolumab and ipilimumab in lung cancer. Clones were read by immunoSEQ multiplex PCR, and TCRdb kept only the in-frame ones, dropping some. The sample records 44,000 or so clones, roughly 89% being singletons. The input for sequencing was blood, taken before neoadjuvant nivolumab, alone or with ipilimumab. Every receptor here comes from an adult with non-small cell lung cancer. Some clones in this sample may be carry-over from other donors' samples.

This clone came up once. The chain has TRBV7-9 and TRBJ1-1; possible D gene TRBD1, 6 bases. Germline-derived CDR1 and CDR2 are SEHNR and FQNEAQ (reference sequence). The CDR3 is 13 residues long. Trimming took off 2 bases at V and 4 bases at J, with 8 bases between the two ends. This chain's CDR3 is CASSLRGITEAFF. CDR3 in DNA: TGTGCCAGCAGCTTAAGGGGGATCACTGAAGCTTTCTTT.

The chain joins TRBV4-1 to TRBJ2-3, with D maybe TRBD1 (8 bases). Germline V gene lookup returns CDR1 MGHRA and CDR2 YSYEKL. CDR3 length: 15 amino acids. The V gene lost 1 base and the J gene lost 8 bases, with 16 bases spanning the gap. Here the CDR3 DNA reads TGCGCCAGCAGCCAAGTTACAGGGGGGGGTGTTACGCAGTATTTT. Residues: CASSQVTGGGVTQYF.

This rearrangement joins TRBV7-9 to TRBJ1-1; maybe TRBD1 (5 bases). Between the trimmed V and J ends, which lost 8 bases and 5 bases, there was a span of 21 bases. The germline CDR1 and CDR2 sequences are SEHNR and FQNEAQ (reference sequence). The CDR3 totals 15 residues. CDR3 DNA: TGTGCCAGCGGATCGGTGGAGTCTTCAGGGACTGAAGCTTTCTTT. This sequence encodes CASGSVESSGTEAFF.

The chain is built from TRBV7-2 and TRBJ2-7, with 8 bases lining up with TRBD2. J lost 3 bases, V lost 6 bases, and 1 base had no gene match. In germline, CDR1 is SGHTA, CDR2 FQGNSA. The CDR3 totals 12 residues. The CDR3 DNA reads as TGTGCCAGCAGTCGGGGGGGCTACGAGCAGTACTTC. Encoded protein: CASSRGGYEQYF.

The chain carries TRBV7-3 and TRBJ2-1, with D maybe TRBD2 (6 bases). The CDR3 loop spans 16 amino acids. V was shortened by 8 bases and J by 6 bases, with 23 bases between the two germline ends. Germline V gives CDR1 SGHTA, CDR2 FQGTGA. The chain's CDR3 is CASRPSPGSSINEQFF. For the CDR3, the DNA is TGTGCCAGCCGGCCCTCCCCCGGGAGCTCTATCAATGAGCAGTTCTTC.

The chain combines TRBV6-1 with TRBJ1-5, with D hard to call. Germline loops: CDR1 MNHNS, CDR2 SASEGT. Between the trimmed V and J ends, which lost 4 bases and 4 bases, there was a span of 14 bases. The CDR3 loop spans 15 amino acids. CDR3 in DNA: TGTGCCAGCAGTGGTCCAGGAGGAAGAAATCAGCCCCAGCATTTT. It is translated as CASSGPGGRNQPQHF.

V usage is TRBV6-5 and J usage is TRBJ2-1, with 7 bases fitting TRBD2. Germline CDR1 reads MNHEY; CDR2 reads SVGAGI. This CDR3 has 16 residues. J was trimmed by 9 bases and V by 0 bases; bases with no gene match: 11. CDR3 nucleotide sequence: TGTGCCAGCAGTTACTCCCCGAGCGGGATGGTGGGTGAGCAGTTCTTC. Translation: CASSYSPSGMVGEQFF.

The gene calls are TRBV7-2 and TRBJ2-1; D is unclear. Germline V gives CDR1 SGHTA, CDR2 FQGNSA. CDR3 length equals 14 residues. The V end lost 3 bases, the J end lost 4 bases, and 10 bases lay between the germline ends. The CDR3 DNA is TGTGCCAGCAGCTTTTCGGACCTTTACAATGAGCAGTTCTTC. Encoded protein: CASSFSDLYNEQFF.

The CDR3 sequence: CASSEPPVIQPQHF. The CDR3, as DNA: TGTGCCAGCAGTGAGCCCCCGGTAATTCAGCCCCAGCATTTT. The chain is built from TRBV6-1 and TRBJ1-5, with D uncertain. The V gene's germline CDR1 is MNHNS and CDR2 SASEGT. Trimming removed 3 bases at V and 6 bases at J, with 12 bases between. This CDR3 region has 14 residues.

In its sample, this clone was seen a few times. J is TRBJ2-2 and V is TRBV7-3; D gene uncertain. Trimming pared 0 bases from V and 1 base from J, leaving 3 bases between. The CDR3 covers 14 residues. In germline, CDR1 is SGHTA, CDR2 FQGTGA. The CDR3 region has the DNA TGTGCCAGCAGCTTAACGATGAACACCGGGGAGCTGTTTTTT. It is translated as CASSLTMNTGELFF.

This chain uses TRBV18 with TRBJ2-1; D is uncertain. Germline CDR1 is KGHSH and CDR2 is LQKENI. CDR3 size: 16 residues. With 0 bases removed from V and 9 bases from J, the gap between germline ends came to 18 bases. CDR3: CASSPPSRLYDREQFF. The CDR3 nucleotides read TGTGCCAGCTCACCACCGAGCAGGCTCTACGATCGTGAGCAGTTCTTC.

The table lists this clone with a few counts. J is TRBJ2-3 and V is TRBV9; TRBD2 aligns across 11 bases. The CDR3 is made up of 16 amino acids. J lost 2 bases, V lost 3 bases, and 5 bases had no gene match. The germline CDR1 and CDR2 sequences are SGDLS and YYNGEE. The CDR3, as DNA: TGTGCCAGCAGCGGTGGGACTAGCGGCCTCACAGATACGCAGTATTTT. Residues: CASSGGTSGLTDTQYF. Full variable domain (missing parts from reference TRBV9 and TRBJ2-3): DSGVTQTPKHLITATGQRVTLRCSPRSGDLSVYWYQQSLDQGLQFLIQYYNGEERAKGNILERFSAQQFPDLHSELNLSSLELGDSALYFCASSGGTSGLTDTQYFGPGTRLTVL.

J is TRBJ2-7 and V is TRBV6-5; unclear D gene. The length of the CDR3 is 13 residues. Germline CDR1 reads MNHEY; CDR2 reads SVGAGI. V lost 0 bases and J lost 3, with 6 bases in between. CDR3 bases: TGTGCCAGCAGTTACTCCTATGACTACGAGCAGTACTTC. Translating it yields CASSYSYDYEQYF.

V is TRBV11-2 and J is TRBJ1-2; D is ambiguous. With 1 base removed from V and 1 base from J, the gap between germline ends came to 7 bases. There are 14 residues in the CDR3. CDR1 and CDR2 (germline): SGHAT, FQNNGV. This CDR3 is CASSLAWDNYGYTF. DNA of the CDR3: TGTGCCAGCAGCTTAGCTTGGGATAACTATGGCTACACCTTC.

The genes are TRBV13 and TRBJ1-2; tentatively, D is TRBD1 (5 bases). Deletions cut 3 bases from V and 4 bases from J, with 9 bases between. Germline CDR1 PRHDT, CDR2 FYEKMQ (reference sequence). The CDR3 is 13 residues long. The CDR3: CASSFDRSYGYTF. The DNA of the CDR3 is TGTGCCAGCAGCTTCGACAGAAGCTATGGCTACACCTTC.

The J gene is TRBJ1-2, the V gene TRBV18; D may be TRBD1 (5 bases). Trimming shortened V by 0 bases and J by 0 bases, and 11 bases separated the two germline ends. Germline CDR1 reads KGHSH; CDR2 reads LQKENI. CDR3 length: 16 amino acids. CDR3 residues: CASSPPWGRSNYGYTF. The CDR3, as DNA: TGTGCCAGCTCACCACCGTGGGGCAGGTCTAACTATGGCTACACCTTC.

The rearrangement uses TRBV9 and TRBJ2-1; 9 nucleotides match TRBD1. J was trimmed by 3 bases and V by 4 bases; bases with no gene match: 5. CDR1 is SGDLS, CDR2 YYNGEE, per germline. CDR3 length equals 15 residues. The CDR3 DNA reads TGTGCCAGCAGCCACCGGGACAGGGACTACAATGAGCAGTTCTTC. Translation gives CASSHRDRDYNEQFF.

This rearrangement joins TRBV5-1 to TRBJ2-2, with unresolved D. Germline CDR1 is SGHRS and CDR2 is YFSETQ. The CDR3 loop spans 15 amino acids. Between the trimmed V and J ends, which lost 4 bases and 0 bases, there was a span of 10 bases. CDR3 in amino acids: CASSRRLSNTGELFF. In nucleotides, the CDR3 is TGCGCCAGCAGCCGCCGACTGTCGAACACCGGGGAGCTGTTTTTT.

The CDR3 DNA reads as TGTGCCAGCTCACCACAAGTTTCGGGTCGCACCGGGGAGCTGTTTTTT. It is translated as CASSPQVSGRTGELFF. The V gene is TRBV18, the J gene TRBJ2-2; D is unclear. The germline V gene encodes CDR1 KGHSH and CDR2 LQKENI. With 1 base removed from V and 4 bases from J, the gap between germline ends came to 13 bases. The CDR3 is made up of 16 amino acids. The full variable domain, rest sourced from reference TRBV18 and TRBJ2-2, is NAGVMQNPRHLVRRRGQEARLRCSPMKGHSHVYWYRQLPEEGLKFMVYLQKENIIDESGMPKERFSAEFPKEGPSILRIQQVVRGDSAAYFCASSPQVSGRTGELFFGEGSRLTVL.

This chain uses TRBV10-3 with TRBJ1-1; D not certain. V lost 7 bases to trimming and J lost 5 bases, with 14 bases between them. In germline, CDR1 is ENHRY, CDR2 SYGVKD. This CDR3 contains 13 residues. CDR3 nucleotides: TGTGCCATCACTAAAAACGAGAGGACTGAAGCTTTCTTT. This gives the protein CAITKNERTEAFF.

The chain links TRBV5-5 to TRBJ1-1; 7 bases fit TRBD1. With 4 bases clipped from V and 11 bases from J, the junction kept 14 bases outside the gene matches. CDR1 and CDR2 (germline): SGHKS, YYEKEE (reference sequence). There are 14 residues in the CDR3. In nucleotides, the CDR3 is TGTGCCAGCAGCCTGGCAGGACAGGCTTATTCTGCTTTCTTT. Amino acids: CASSLAGQAYSAFF.

The chain employs TRBV15 and TRBJ2-7; D is possibly TRBD2 (7 bases). This CDR3 is 12 amino acids long. Germline CDR1 and CDR2: LNHNV and YYDKDF (reference sequence). V was shortened by 6 bases and J by 6 bases, with 12 bases between the two germline ends. The CDR3: CATSGRGSEQYF. CDR3 in DNA: TGTGCCACCAGTGGGAGGGGGAGCGAGCAGTACTTC.

The CDR3: CASSLAATNEKLFF. The CDR3, as DNA: TGTGCCAGCAGCTTAGCCGCAACTAATGAAAAACTGTTTTTT. The chain recombines TRBV7-6 with TRBJ1-4, with unresolved D. V dropped 0 bases and J dropped 0 bases, with 2 bases sitting between them. CDR3 size: 14 residues. From germline, CDR1 is SGHVS and CDR2 FNYEAQ.

This clone was detected a few times. The chain couples TRBV9 to TRBJ2-5; possibly TRBD1 for D (5 bases). V lost 4 bases, J lost 3 bases, and 13 bases lay in between. CDR1 is SGDLS and CDR2 is YYNGEE in the germline V gene. The CDR3 is 14 residues long. The CDR3, as DNA: TGTGCCAGCAGCCCGCGGACAAACGAAGAGACCCAGTACTTC. This gives the protein CASSPRTNEETQYF.

The gene calls are TRBV4-2 and TRBJ2-2; tentative D call: TRBD1 (5 bases). Germline V CDR1 and CDR2: LGHNA, YNFKEQ. The CDR3 covers 15 residues. Trimming cost V 0 bases and J 0 bases, with 5 bases left between them. CDR3 residues: CASSQEGANTGELFF. The CDR3 region has the DNA TGTGCCAGCAGCCAAGAAGGGGCGAACACCGGGGAGCTGTTTTTT.

The V and J genes are TRBV5-1 and TRBJ1-4; TRBD1 might be the D (6 bases). V was cut by 4 bases and J by 8 bases, with 9 bases left in between. Germline values: CDR1 SGHRS, CDR2 YFSETQ. The CDR3 has 12 residues. CDR3 loop: CASSPDREKLFF. In nucleotides, the CDR3 is TGCGCCAGCAGCCCTGACAGGGAAAAACTGTTTTTT.

V gene TRBV7-9 combines with J gene TRBJ2-1, with a weak D call TRBD2 (5 bases). Per the germline V gene, CDR1 is SEHNR and CDR2 is FQNEAQ (reference sequence). Trimming removed 6 bases from V and 6 bases from J, with 15 bases in between. The CDR3 totals 14 residues. In DNA form, the CDR3 reads TGTGCCAGCAGGCCGAAACTAGTAGGCAATGAGCAGTTCTTC. Translation gives CASRPKLVGNEQFF.